This T cell receptor (beta chain) was documented in a study of blood T cells in healthy people across ages. There are 12 residues in the CDR3. Germline CDR1 SGHTA, CDR2 FQGNSA. V was clipped by 6 bases and J by 3 bases, with 8 bases between them. As concerns this clonotype: The antigen is undetermined.

A sample-barcoded 5' primer and a J-beta primer mix were used in a second PCR of roughly 7 to 12 cycles. Each of the cDNA molecules was tagged by a template-switch adaptor with 12 random nucleotides. MiXCR, run by TCRdb on the 5' RACE reads, gives a single entry per CDR3 protein. The sample shows about 640,000 distinct CDR3 sequences, about 28% of them seen only once. Regarding the study as a whole: It was the long-lived donors that had more naive CD4+ cells and higher diversity than aged donors.

This TCR came from a woman of 80 years or more in good health. The material sequenced was blood. This sequence joins TRBV7-2 and TRBJ1-2; D possibly corresponds to TRBD1 (5 bases). The CDR3 loop is CASSWDHYGYTF. For the CDR3, the DNA is TGTGCCAGCAGTTGGGACCACTATGGCTACACCTTC.